The clone carrying this T cell receptor beta chain came up once. V lost 3 bases, J lost 8 bases, and 10 bases lay in between. CDR3 length equals 13 residues. Germline CDR1 and CDR2: SGHTA and FQGNSA. As originally analysed: The assay estimated nucleated cells by amplifying reference gene primers. Profiled with immunoSEQ multiplex PCR; TCRdb holds only in-frame clones, not every one. V and J calls and clone size follow that table, whereas D and trimming were derived from the DNA. Here the sample spans about 370,000 clones, roughly nine tenths being singletons. This record comes from a study of blood T cell repertoires in COVID-19. Overall study context: Specimens from acute and convalescent COVID-19 originated in the United States, Italy and Spain.

Individuals aged about 18 to 95 years were recruited from 20 to 25 US areas. This receptor was obtained from a man aged 18 to 29 who had recovered from COVID-19. Source material: PBMCs or T cells enriched from blood (not recorded which). The chain joins TRBV7-2 to TRBJ1-4; D gene unclear. Written as DNA, the CDR3 is TGTGCCAGCAGCTTCGGCGGCGCCGAAAAACTGTTTTTT. Translating it yields CASSFGGAEKLFF.